The 20 T cell receptor beta chains below were found in one sample sequenced in a study of blood T cell repertoires in COVID-19. TCRdb's copy holds only in-frame clones and misses some; the assay was immunoSEQ multiplex PCR. The table has around 200,000 clones, around 80% seen once; the top ten hold roughly an eighth. Source material: peripheral blood. Receptors originate from a woman aged 50 to 65 with acute or convalescent COVID-19.

The V gene is TRBV9, the J gene TRBJ2-4; a weak D match, TRBD1 (5 bases). CDR3 length: 19 residues. Germline loops: CDR1 SGDLS, CDR2 YYNGEE. The ends were cut back, 0 bases at V and 0 bases at J, with 19 bases in the middle. In DNA form, the CDR3 reads TGTGCCAGCAGCGTAGATCCCGCCGACAGTACCCTAGCCAAAAACATTCAGTACTTC. Residues: CASSVDPADSTLAKNIQYF.

The genes are TRBV4-3 and TRBJ1-6; D is unresolved. Trimming pared 0 bases from V and 5 bases from J, leaving 11 bases between. Per germline, CDR1 LGHNA and CDR2 YSLEER. The CDR3 loop spans 16 amino acids. CDR3 DNA: TGCGCCAGCAGCCAAGATACCCGGTCCCATAATTCACCCCTCCACTTT. Translated, it gives CASSQDTRSHNSPLHF.

This chain connects TRBV7-2 to TRBJ2-1; 11 nucleotides line up with TRBD2. Germline CDR1 SGHTA, CDR2 FQGNSA. Unmatched junction bases numbered 5, after V lost 5 bases and J lost 5 bases. There are 15 residues in the CDR3. Here the CDR3 DNA reads TGTGCCAGCAGCCCCGGGACTAGCGGAAACAATGAGCAGTTCTTC. It encodes CASSPGTSGNNEQFF.

The chain is built from TRBV5-4 and TRBJ1-1; possibly TRBD1 for D (6 bases). The germline gives CDR1 SGHNT, CDR2 YYREEE (reference sequence). The CDR3 runs to 15 residues. Trimming left V 4 bases short and J 0 bases short, with 13 bases between. This CDR3 reads CASSVGQILNTEAFF. DNA of the CDR3: TGTGCCAGCAGCGTAGGACAGATTTTGAACACTGAAGCTTTCTTT. Drawing the rest from reference TRBV5-4 and TRBJ1-1, the complete variable domain is ETGVTQSPTHLIKTRGQQVTLRCSSQSGHNTVSWYQQALGQGPQFIFQYYREEENGRGNFPPRFSGLQFPNYSSELNVNALELDDSALYLCASSVGQILNTEAFFGQGTRLTVV.

V gene TRBV28 combines with J gene TRBJ1-6; D ambiguous. Per the germline V gene, CDR1 is MDHEN and CDR2 is SYDVKM. The V gene lost 4 bases and the J gene lost 6 bases, with 10 bases spanning the gap. CDR3 size: 14 residues. The CDR3 DNA reads TGTGCCAGCAGTTCTGACGGAGCTAATTCACCCCTCCACTTT. Protein product: CASSSDGANSPLHF. The variable domain in full, with the rest retrieved from reference TRBV28 and TRBJ1-6, is DVKVTQSSRYLVKRTGEKVFLECVQDMDHENMFWYRQDPGLGLRLIYFSYDVKMKEKGDIPEGYSVSREKKERFSLILESASTNQTSMYLCASSSDGANSPLHFGNGTRLTVT.

The chain couples TRBV23-1 to TRBJ2-2, with D possibly TRBD1 on 6 matching bases. TRBV23-1 is given ORF status, its function remaining uncertain. V lost 0 bases, J lost 4 bases, and 6 bases lay in between. The length of the CDR3 is 14 residues. The CDR3: CASSQSGGTGELFF. For the CDR3, the DNA is TGCGCCAGCAGTCAATCAGGGGGCACCGGGGAGCTGTTTTTT.

The chain links TRBV19 to TRBJ2-1; 7 bases map to TRBD2. CDR1 is LNHDA, CDR2 SQIVND, per germline (reference sequence). Trimming removed 5 bases from V and 8 bases from J; junction bases left unmatched: 21. This CDR3 spans 18 amino acids. CDR3 loop: CASSPWAGRAGLGYEQFF. In DNA form, the CDR3 reads TGTGCCAGTAGTCCCTGGGCGGGGAGAGCGGGATTGGGCTATGAGCAGTTCTTC.

The DNA for the CDR3 is TGCGCCAGCAGCATGACGACAGACCCGAGGGAGCAGTACTTC. It translates to CASSMTTDPREQYF. The chain couples TRBV5-1 to TRBJ2-7; tentatively, D is TRBD1 (5 bases). V dropped 4 bases and J dropped 7 bases, with 18 bases sitting between them. Germline V lookup: CDR1 SGHRS, CDR2 YFSETQ. This CDR3 has 14 residues.

About this clone: Other DNA sequences within the sample encode an identical CDR3. The chain recombines TRBV7-2 with TRBJ1-2; 7 nucleotides align to TRBD1. V was clipped by 4 bases and J by 3 bases; unmatched bases: 2. Germline CDR1 is SGHTA and CDR2 is FQGNSA. CDR3 length: 13 amino acids. CDR3 DNA: TGTGCCAGCAGCTCTACAGGGGACTATGGCTACACCTTC. Its translation is CASSSTGDYGYTF.

V gene TRBV11-2 combines with J gene TRBJ1-3; 7 bases match TRBD1. The germline gives CDR1 SGHAT, CDR2 FQNNGV. The CDR3 is 14 amino acids. V trimming: 6 bases; J trimming: 10 bases; junction bases outside the gene matches: 12. The CDR3 sequence is CASSSQGTGETIYF. The CDR3 nucleotides read TGTGCCAGCAGTTCCCAAGGCACAGGGGAAACCATATATTTT.

The chain couples TRBV28 to TRBJ1-2, with 8 bases fitting TRBD1. With 4 bases clipped from V and 8 bases from J, the junction kept 15 bases outside the gene matches. In germline, CDR1 is MDHEN, CDR2 SYDVKM. This CDR3 is built from 16 residues. CDR3 sequence reads: CASSWKLSGGIYGYTF. The CDR3 nucleotides are TGTGCCAGCAGTTGGAAGTTGTCAGGGGGCATTTACGGCTACACCTTC.

About this clone: Distinct nucleotide sequences in the sample also encode this CDR3. The chain carries TRBV5-5 and TRBJ2-3; 10 positions agree with TRBD2. Germline V gene data show CDR1 as SGHKS and CDR2 as YYEKEE (reference sequence). This CDR3 region has 16 residues. The ends lost 4 bases at V and 4 bases at J; junction bases unmatched: 9. The CDR3 DNA reads as TGTGCCAGCAGCCTCGTGGAGCTAGCGGGAGCAGATACGCAGTATTTT. Its translation: CASSLVELAGADTQYF.

This rearrangement joins TRBV28 to TRBJ1-6; the match to TRBD1 covers 8 bases. Germline CDR1 reads MDHEN; CDR2 reads SYDVKM. The CDR3 length is 18 residues. The junction had 10 bases not matched to a gene; V was cut back by 6 bases and J by 0 bases. The DNA of the CDR3 is TGTGCCAGCAGCCTCGGACAGGGTCCGAGCTCCTATAATTCACCCCTCCACTTT. Residues: CASSLGQGPSSYNSPLHF. Full variable domain (outside the CDR3, taken from reference TRBV28 and TRBJ1-6): DVKVTQSSRYLVKRTGEKVFLECVQDMDHENMFWYRQDPGLGLRLIYFSYDVKMKEKGDIPEGYSVSREKKERFSLILESASTNQTSMYLCASSLGQGPSSYNSPLHFGNGTRLTVT.

This chain connects TRBV27 to TRBJ2-4, with a weak D call TRBD2 (5 bases). The CDR3 is made up of 16 amino acids. The V end lost 2 bases, the J end lost 3 bases, and 14 bases lay between the germline ends. The germline gives CDR1 MNHEY, CDR2 SMNVEV (reference sequence). The CDR3 region has the DNA TGTGCCAGCAGTTTAAGAGGACTGTCTAACAAAAACATTCAGTACTTC. This gives the protein CASSLRGLSNKNIQYF.

V gene TRBV18 combines with J gene TRBJ2-2; 7 bases are a match to TRBD1. The CDR3 spans 16 residues. CDR1 and CDR2 from the germline V gene are KGHSH and LQKENI. The V gene end was trimmed by 3 bases and the J gene end by 4 bases; junction bases not matched to a gene: 8. This chain's CDR3 is CASSPDRARGTGELFF. CDR3 bases: TGTGCCAGCTCACCCGACAGGGCCCGGGGCACCGGGGAGCTGTTTTTT.

V and J are TRBV7-2 and TRBJ2-3; D might be TRBD2 (6 bases). Looked up from germline, CDR1 is SGHTA and CDR2 is FQGNSA. V dropped 5 bases and J dropped 10 bases, with 16 bases sitting between them. The CDR3 length is 13 residues. CDR3 residues: CASSPSSGGAQYF. In nucleotides, the CDR3 is TGTGCCAGCAGCCCCTCATCCGGGGGAGCGCAGTATTTT. The full variable domain, rest sourced from reference TRBV7-2 and TRBJ2-3, is GAGVSQSPSNKVTEKGKDVELRCDPISGHTALYWYRQSLGQGLEFLIYFQGNSAPDKSGLPSDRFSAERTGGSVSTLTIQRTQQEDSAVYLCASSPSSGGAQYFGPGTRLTVL.

For the CDR3, the DNA is TGTGCCAGCAGCTTAAGGGAGGGGCAACGGCAGCCCCAGCATTTT. Translation gives CASSLREGQRQPQHF. The chain links TRBV7-2 to TRBJ1-5; D is possibly TRBD1 (5 bases). Germline loops: CDR1 SGHTA, CDR2 FQGNSA. Trimming left V 2 bases short and J 7 bases short, with 15 bases between. The CDR3 is 15 amino acids.

The V gene is TRBV6-2 or TRBV6-3, the J gene TRBJ1-5; D remains ambiguous. CDR3 length equals 13 residues. V was trimmed by 2 bases and J by 6 bases, leaving 8 bases between them. Per germline, CDR1 MNHEY and CDR2 SVGEGT. This chain's CDR3 is CASSYGFSQPQHF. The CDR3 region has the DNA TGTGCCAGCAGTTACGGTTTCAGTCAGCCCCAGCATTTT.

The chain joins TRBV5-5 to TRBJ2-7, with D unresolved. CDR3 length equals 13 residues. Germline-derived CDR1 and CDR2 are SGHKS and YYEKEE (reference sequence). V lost 0 bases, J lost 3 bases, and 7 bases lay in between. CDR3 sequence: CASSLAVNYEQYF. The DNA of the CDR3 is TGTGCCAGCAGCTTGGCAGTAAACTACGAGCAGTACTTC.

V usage is TRBV19 and J usage is TRBJ2-7; TRBD2 matches 10 bases. The CDR3 runs 14 residues. With V trimmed by 4 bases and J by 2 bases, 2 bases remained unmatched. Germline V CDR1 and CDR2: LNHDA, SQIVND (reference sequence). In DNA form, the CDR3 reads TGTGCCAGTAGTACTAGCGGGAGTACCTACGAGCAGTACTTC. Translating it yields CASSTSGSTYEQYF.